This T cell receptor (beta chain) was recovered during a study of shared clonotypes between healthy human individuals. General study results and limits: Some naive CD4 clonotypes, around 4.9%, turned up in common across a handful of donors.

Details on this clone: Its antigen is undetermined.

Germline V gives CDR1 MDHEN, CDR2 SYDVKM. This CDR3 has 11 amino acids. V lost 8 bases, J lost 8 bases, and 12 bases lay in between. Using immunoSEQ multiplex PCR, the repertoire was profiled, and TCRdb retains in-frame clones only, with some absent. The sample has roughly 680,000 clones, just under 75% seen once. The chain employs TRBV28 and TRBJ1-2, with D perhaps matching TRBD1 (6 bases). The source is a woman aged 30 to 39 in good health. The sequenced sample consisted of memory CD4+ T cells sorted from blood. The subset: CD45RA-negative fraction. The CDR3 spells CASYRAEGYTF. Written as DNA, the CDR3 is TGTGCCAGCTACAGGGCGGAGGGCTACACCTTC.